The source of this T cell receptor beta chain is a study of OX40 agonist ivuxolimab in advanced cancers. Study-level results: Partial responders treated at 0.1-3.0 mg/kg exhibited clonal expansion among the lowest measured.

The germline V gene encodes CDR1 MNHEY and CDR2 SMNVEV (reference sequence). The CDR3 extends over 14 residues, inclusive of both ends. Autoimmune disease history or systemic immunosuppression excluded patients. Note on this clone: Its antigen is as yet unknown. The DNA is omitted, as the CDR3 cannot be located on it reliably, and the CDR3 follows TCRdb's listing.

Assay: immunoSEQ multiplex PCR; the TCRdb copy retains only in-frame clones and omits some. The sample consists of 60,000 to 90,000 clones, 65% to 90% of them appearing once. This receptor was identified in an adult with an advanced solid tumor such as melanoma, head and neck, liver or kidney cancer. The chain uses TRBV27 and TRBJ2-7. The sequencing here drew on CD4+ or CD8+ T cells sorted from blood, taken in a trial of the OX40 agonist ivuxolimab. The CDR3 spells CASSFGEGPYEQYF.